The rows below give T cell receptor beta chains drawn from one sample of a study of cytomegalovirus exposure and HLA in healthy donors. Repertoires were generated with immunoSEQ multiplex PCR, while TCRdb's copy carries only in-frame clones and drops some. Of approximately 200,000 clones detected, about 86% appear once; the ten largest clones hold around 3%. Sequencing was done on a sample of PBMCs. These receptors were obtained from a woman between 18 and 29 years old in good health and CMV-seronegative. The CDR3 runs from the conserved cysteine through the conserved F or W. D genes are given only for firm matches. A row's size may be missing; if present it is once, few, many or a size class.

clone_size j_call d_call v_call cdr3_aa cdr3_nt
once TRBJ1-5 . TRBV28 CASSLTGAGSNQPQHF TGTGCCAGCAGCCTAACTGGGGCAGGGAGCAATCAGCCCCAGCATTTT
. TRBJ2-3 TRBD2 TRBV9 CASSVDKLAVGTDTQYF TGTGCCAGCAGCGTAGATAAACTAGCGGTAGGCACAGATACGCAGTATTTT
. TRBJ2-2 TRBD2 TRBV27 CASSSPLAGAPGELFF TGTGCCAGCAGTAGTCCTCTAGCGGGAGCCCCAGGGGAGCTGTTTTTT
. TRBJ1-2 . TRBV30 CAWSGQFGRDGYTF TGTGCCTGGAGTGGACAGTTTGGTCGGGATGGCTACACCTTC
. TRBJ2-7 TRBD2 TRBV27 CASSLGTSGIGAYEQYF TGTGCCAGCAGTTTAGGGACTAGCGGGATCGGGGCTTACGAGCAGTACTTC
. TRBJ2-7 TRBD1 TRBV29-1 CSVRDSPYEQYF TGCAGCGTCCGGGACAGCCCCTACGAGCAGTACTTC
. TRBJ2-2 TRBD1 TRBV30 CAWHDRASGELFF TGTGCCTGGCACGACAGGGCAAGCGGGGAGCTGTTTTTT
once TRBJ1-1 TRBD1 TRBV4-1 CASSQAALQGARPAFF TGCGCCAGCAGCCAAGCCGCCTTACAGGGGGCGCGTCCAGCTTTCTTT
. TRBJ2-1 TRBD2 TRBV5-1 CASSPARLAGGSEQFF TGCGCCAGCAGCCCTGCACGACTAGCGGGAGGGTCGGAGCAGTTCTTC
. TRBJ2-7 . TRBV2 CASSGLAGSYEQYF TGTGCCAGCAGTGGCCTGGCCGGGTCCTACGAGCAGTACTTC
. TRBJ1-2 . TRBV28 CASRPPRFYGYTF TGTGCCAGCAGGCCCCCGAGGTTCTATGGCTACACCTTC
few TRBJ1-1 . TRBV30 CAWSVQENTEAFF TGTGCCTGGAGTGTTCAGGAGAACACTGAAGCTTTCTTT
once TRBJ2-7 TRBD2 TRBV9 CASSIEGLADHEQYF TGTGCCAGCAGCATCGAGGGACTAGCGGACCACGAGCAGTACTTC
once TRBJ2-6 TRBD1 TRBV28 CASSLSPRRDRVNVLTF TGTGCCAGCAGTTTAAGCCCGCGCCGGGACAGAGTCAACGTCCTGACTTTC
many TRBJ2-7 . TRBV28 CASSPSGLPYEQYF TGTGCCAGCAGTCCTTCAGGGCTCCCCTACGAGCAGTACTTC
. TRBJ2-7 . TRBV5-4 CASSFGYEQYF TGTGCCAGCAGCTTCGGCTACGAGCAGTACTTC
. TRBJ2-1 . TRBV27 CASSSGASYNEQFF TGTGCCAGCAGCTCAGGGGCCTCCTACAATGAGCAGTTCTTC
. TRBJ1-2 TRBD1 TRBV29-1 CSVEEIGTGDPANYGYTF TGCAGCGTTGAAGAAATAGGGACAGGGGACCCTGCTAACTATGGCTACACCTTC
medium-sized TRBJ1-2 TRBD1 TRBV4-3 CASSQDLEDRGHGYTF TGCGCCAGCAGCCAAGACCTGGAGGATAGGGGGCACGGCTACACCTTC
. TRBJ2-5 . TRBV21-1 CASSRAGGQETQYF TGTGCCAGCAGCAGGGCGGGGGGCCAAGAGACCCAGTACTTC
. TRBJ1-2 TRBD1 TRBV27 CASSTGTGSYGYTF TGTGCCAGCAGTACCGGGACAGGGTCCTATGGCTACACCTTC
. TRBJ2-2 TRBD1 TRBV7-6 CASSLNVVTGPGELFF TGTGCCAGCAGCTTAAATGTCGTGACAGGGCCCGGGGAGCTGTTTTTT
. TRBJ2-1 TRBD2 TRBV19 CASSNSGRGNEQFF TGTGCCAGTAGTAATAGCGGGAGGGGTAATGAGCAGTTCTTC
. TRBJ2-3 . TRBV29-1 CSVTTSTDTQYF TGCAGCGTTACTACCTCAACAGATACGCAGTATTTT
. TRBJ2-7 . TRBV18 CASSSRGYEQYF TGTGCCAGCTCCTCGCGCGGCTACGAGCAGTACTTC
. TRBJ2-2 TRBD1 TRBV5-1 CASSYTPGQRTGELFF TGCGCCAGCAGCTATACACCGGGACAGCGAACCGGGGAGCTGTTTTTT
. TRBJ1-2 TRBD1 TRBV5-4 CASSTRDRGFHGYTF TGTGCCAGCAGTACCAGGGACAGGGGGTTTCACGGCTACACCTTC
. TRBJ1-2 . TRBV9 CASSVATGMNGYTF TGTGCCAGCAGCGTAGCTACGGGGATGAATGGCTACACCTTC
. TRBJ2-6 TRBD1 TRBV5-1 CASSRGQPSGANVLTF TGCGCCAGCAGCCGGGGACAGCCTTCTGGGGCCAACGTCCTGACTTTC
. TRBJ2-1 . TRBV7-2 CASPLGDEQFF TGTGCCAGCCCCCTAGGAGATGAGCAGTTCTTC
. TRBJ2-5 . TRBV7-2 CASSFQGAETQYF TGTGCCAGCAGTTTTCAGGGCGCCGAGACCCAGTACTTC
. TRBJ2-2 . TRBV27 CASTLSVRVPNTGELFF TGTGCCAGCACCCTATCCGTCAGGGTCCCGAACACCGGGGAGCTGTTTTTT
. TRBJ2-1 TRBD2 TRBV11-2 CASSSLAGRPDEQFF TGTGCCAGCAGCTCCTTAGCGGGACGACCGGATGAGCAGTTCTTC
. TRBJ2-7 TRBD1 TRBV9 CARRRTGVGEQYF TGTGCCAGACGACGGACAGGGGTGGGCGAGCAGTACTTC
. TRBJ1-5 . TRBV19 CASSRGNQPQHF TGTGCCAGTAGTCGGGGCAATCAGCCCCAGCATTTT
. TRBJ2-3 . TRBV9 CASSLSTDTQYF TGTGCCAGCAGTCTCAGCACAGATACGCAGTATTTT
. TRBJ1-2 . TRBV28 CASSLGAGNYGYTF TGTGCCAGCAGTTTAGGGGCTGGTAACTATGGCTACACCTTC
. TRBJ2-5 . TRBV6-5 CASSYSRQETQYF TGTGCCAGCAGTTATTCCAGACAAGAGACCCAGTACTTC
once TRBJ2-3 TRBD2 TRBV5-4 CASSSWRESTDTQYF TGTGCCAGCAGCTCGTGGCGGGAGAGCACAGATACGCAGTATTTT
. TRBJ1-1 . TRBV5-4 CASSFTGLNTEAFF TGTGCCAGCAGCTTTACAGGTCTGAACACTGAAGCTTTCTTT
once TRBJ2-7 TRBD1 TRBV28 CASSIIGTGSYEQYF TGTGCCAGCAGTATAATCGGGACAGGGTCCTACGAGCAGTACTTC
. TRBJ1-1 . TRBV27 CASSSGPGTEAFF TGTGCCAGCAGTTCCGGTCCCGGCACTGAAGCTTTCTTT
. TRBJ2-3 . TRBV7-9 CASSPSGEAHTQYF TGTGCCAGCAGCCCCTCGGGGGAGGCGCATACGCAGTATTTT
. TRBJ2-1 TRBD2 TRBV27 CASTRLGGTSGIYEQFF TGTGCCAGCACAAGGCTAGGAGGGACTAGCGGGATTTACGAGCAGTTCTTC
. TRBJ1-2 TRBD1 TRBV27 CASSQGQLLRGSDGYTF TGTGCCAGCAGTCAGGGACAGCTCCTACGAGGGAGCGATGGCTACACCTTC
. TRBJ1-1 . TRBV11-2 CASRHTGENTEAFF TGTGCCAGCCGCCACACGGGGGAGAACACTGAAGCTTTCTTT
few TRBJ1-2 TRBD1 TRBV25-1 CASSAPDRTGGYTF TGTGCCAGCAGTGCCCCGGACAGGACGGGTGGCTACACCTTC
. TRBJ1-2 TRBD1 TRBV6-6 CASSRQGRSTSYGYTF TGTGCCAGCAGTCGACAGGGACGGTCAACCAGCTATGGCTACACCTTC
. TRBJ2-7 . TRBV11-3 CASSLVERGGRSYEQYF TGTGCCAGCAGCTTAGTGGAGCGAGGAGGACGGTCCTACGAGCAGTACTTC
. TRBJ1-3 TRBD1 TRBV4-1 CASSQEGQGYGNTIYF TGCGCCAGCAGCCAAGAGGGACAGGGTTATGGAAACACCATATATTTT
. TRBJ2-1 . TRBV28 CASRRDLGPSYNEQFF TGTGCCAGCAGAAGGGACTTGGGGCCTTCCTACAATGAGCAGTTCTTC
. TRBJ1-4 TRBD1 TRBV19 CASRGQGEKLFF TGTGCCAGCCGAGGACAGGGCGAAAAACTGTTTTTT
. TRBJ2-3 TRBD1 TRBV7-9 CASSGGRDRGAYTQYF TGTGCCAGCAGCGGTGGCCGGGACAGGGGCGCCTATACGCAGTATTTT
. TRBJ2-1 TRBD2 TRBV14 CASSRRTRDGEQFF TGTGCCAGCAGCCGCCGGACTAGGGACGGTGAGCAGTTCTTC
. TRBJ2-7 . TRBV5-1 CASSPDSSYEQYF TGCGCCAGCAGCCCGGACAGCTCCTACGAGCAGTACTTC
. TRBJ2-5 TRBD2 TRBV7-8 CASSYYRGEGEETQYF TGTGCCAGCAGCTATTACAGAGGGGAGGGAGAAGAGACCCAGTACTTC
. TRBJ2-6 . TRBV5-4 CASSLGGGPTGANVLTF TGTGCCAGCAGCTTGGGGGGAGGCCCCACTGGGGCCAACGTCCTGACTTTC
. TRBJ2-1 . TRBV19 CASSILHTDSYNEQFF TGTGCCAGTAGTATACTTCACACAGACTCCTACAATGAGCAGTTCTTC
. TRBJ1-1 TRBD1 TRBV27 CASSLSIPGTGKTEAFF TGTGCCAGCAGTTTATCGATCCCCGGGACAGGGAAAACTGAAGCTTTCTTT
. TRBJ2-3 TRBD1 TRBV2 CASTKIDRAVDTQYF TGTGCCAGCACTAAGATTGACAGGGCCGTAGATACGCAGTATTTT